This TCR beta chain was sequenced during a study of radiation and T cells in renal cell carcinoma. TCRdb's copy holds only in-frame clones and misses some; the assay was immunoSEQ multiplex PCR. The sample lists over 90,000 clones, about 79% occurring once. Deletions cut 6 bases from V and 3 bases from J, with 12 bases between. Looked up from germline, CDR1 is MNHNY and CDR2 is SVGAGI (reference sequence). This CDR3 is built from 14 residues. Stated time point: blood 4 weeks post-SBRT, at nephrectomy. This sample's treatment: 15 Gy SBRT to primary tumor, nephrectomy 4 weeks later. The V gene is TRBV6-6, the J gene TRBJ1-5, with a tentative D call TRBD1 (6 bases). The TCR sequence derives from a man between 60 and 70 years old with renal cell carcinoma. The specimen was blood, collected from a patient whose treatment included radiotherapy and nephrectomy. The CDR3 nucleotides are TGTGCCAGCAGAGAGGGACAATTCAATCAGCCCCAGCATTTT. It yields the protein CASREGQFNQPQHF.